A single sample gave rise to the 11 T cell receptor beta chains below, sequenced in a study of OX40 agonist ivuxolimab in advanced cancers. The table came from immunoSEQ multiplex PCR; TCRdb's copy has only in-frame clones and leaves some out. Of 100,000 or so clones in the sample, roughly nine tenths are singletons; the top ten hold 0.31%. The source was CD4+ or CD8+ T cells sorted from blood, collected in a trial of the OX40 agonist ivuxolimab. The receptor source for this set is an adult with an advanced solid tumor such as melanoma, head and neck, liver or kidney cancer.

This chain links TRBV18 with TRBJ2-7; 8 nucleotides align to TRBD2. Germline loops: CDR1 KGHSH, CDR2 LQKENI. The CDR3 has 15 residues. Losses at the gene ends were 1 base for V and 6 bases for J; bases not matched to a gene: 8. CDR3 DNA sequence: TGTGCCAGCTCACCACTAGCGGGAAGGCTACGCGAGCAGTACTTC. Its translation: CASSPLAGRLREQYF.

This chain joins TRBV18 and TRBJ1-1; D gene ambiguous. The germline gives CDR1 KGHSH, CDR2 LQKENI. The CDR3 is 15 amino acids. Trimming removed 3 bases from V and 1 base from J, with 12 bases in between. The CDR3: CASSPPQGSNTEAFF. The CDR3 DNA reads TGTGCCAGCTCACCGCCTCAAGGTTCGAACACTGAAGCTTTCTTT.

The chain recombines TRBV19 with TRBJ2-4; TRBD1 or TRBD2 may be the D gene (5 bases each). Trimming removed 1 base at V and 0 bases at J, with 25 bases between. Germline V lookup: CDR1 LNHDA, CDR2 SQIVND (reference sequence). This CDR3 region has 21 residues. This CDR3 is CASSIGGGYQIPMLAKNIQYF. The CDR3 nucleotides read TGTGCCAGTAGTATAGGGGGCGGGTACCAGATCCCGATGCTAGCCAAAAACATTCAGTACTTC.

The chain links TRBV19 to TRBJ1-2, with TRBD1 matching over 7 bases. The CDR3 is 13 amino acids. The germline V gene has CDR1 LNHDA and CDR2 SQIVND (reference sequence). V dropped 2 bases and J dropped 7; count of bases not matched to a gene: 4. The CDR3 reads CASSIRGPGGYTF. In nucleotides, the CDR3 is TGTGCCAGTAGTATAAGGGGGCCCGGTGGCTACACCTTC.

The rearrangement joins TRBV7-9 to TRBJ2-7; no reliable D call. V was trimmed by 4 bases and J by 2 bases, leaving 12 bases between them. This CDR3 comprises 14 residues. In germline, CDR1 is SEHNR, CDR2 FQNEAQ (reference sequence). This CDR3 reads CASSSRTPTYEQYF. In DNA form, the CDR3 reads TGTGCCAGCAGCTCCCGGACGCCTACCTACGAGCAGTACTTC.

V usage is TRBV28 and J usage is TRBJ1-2, with D uncertain. Trimming shortened V by 3 bases and J by 6 bases, and 17 bases separated the two germline ends. The CDR3 contains 15 residues. Per the germline V gene, CDR1 is MDHEN and CDR2 is SYDVKM. The CDR3 spells CASSFPGGGRDGYTF. CDR3 bases: TGTGCCAGCAGTTTTCCGGGAGGAGGTAGGGATGGCTACACCTTC.

This chain links TRBV28 with TRBJ1-6; 8 bases agree with TRBD1. Germline loops: CDR1 MDHEN, CDR2 SYDVKM. The CDR3 loop spans 14 amino acids. V lost 7 bases to trimming and J lost 8 bases; unmatched junction nucleotides: 7. CDR3 residues: CASTTTGEHSPLHF. In DNA, the CDR3 is TGTGCCAGCACTACGACAGGGGAACATTCACCCCTCCACTTT.

V is TRBV27 and J is TRBJ2-1, with 9 bases identical to TRBD2. The CDR3 has 16 amino acids. Trimming cost V 6 bases and J 1 base; bases outside gene matches: 7. Germline assignment: CDR1 MNHEY and CDR2 SMNVEV (reference sequence). CDR3 sequence reads: CASRPLAGESYNEQFF. In nucleotides, the CDR3 is TGTGCCAGCAGACCGTTAGCGGGAGAGTCCTACAATGAGCAGTTCTTC.

This clone was observed a single time. The genes are TRBV6-6 and TRBJ2-1, with 10 bases aligning to TRBD2. V trimming: 4 bases; J trimming: 3 bases; junction bases outside the gene matches: 3. Germline assignment: CDR1 MNHNY and CDR2 SVGAGI (reference sequence). There are 15 residues in the CDR3. The CDR3 DNA reads TGTGCCAGCAGTTCCACTAGCGGGAACTACAATGAGCAGTTCTTC. The encoded protein is CASSSTSGNYNEQFF.

This chain connects TRBV6-6 to TRBJ2-7, with 11 bases fitting TRBD2. This CDR3 has 14 residues. Germline CDR1 MNHNY, CDR2 SVGAGI (reference sequence). V gave up 5 bases and J gave up 2 bases; unmatched junction bases: 2. The CDR3: CASSETSGAYEQYF. CDR3 coding DNA: TGTGCCAGCAGTGAGACTAGCGGGGCCTACGAGCAGTACTTC.

The chain couples TRBV28 to TRBJ2-1, with 12 bases lining up with TRBD2. The CDR3 extends over 18 amino acids. V shed 6 bases and J 1 base; nucleotides not matched to a gene: 10. Germline values: CDR1 MDHEN, CDR2 SYDVKM. The CDR3 nucleotides are TGTGCCAGCAGGAGACTAGCGGGAGTTTCCATTTCCTACAATGAGCAGTTCTTC. Translation gives CASRRLAGVSISYNEQFF.